Presented here are 16 T cell receptor beta chains from one specimen sequenced in a study of CD8 T cells in Susac syndrome. Random hexamers were used to reverse transcribe the RNA input (about 0.45 to 1 ug). A single record per CDR3 protein comes from TCRdb applying MiXCR to the immunoSEQ multiplex PCR reads. The profile shows 250,000 to 350,000 distinct CDR3 sequences, around 83% of them singletons. The sample comprised CD8+ T cells from PBMCs. These receptor sequences come from a human donor with multiple sclerosis.

This sequence joins TRBV7-2 and TRBJ1-1; D may be TRBD1 (6 bases). V was shortened by 0 bases and J by 6 bases, with 8 bases between the two germline ends. The CDR3 is 13 amino acids. CDR1 and CDR2 (germline): SGHTA, FQGNSA. CDR3 protein: CASSLASGAEAFF. CDR3 bases: TGTGCCAGCAGCTTAGCTTCAGGGGCTGAAGCTTTCTTT.

This clonotype appeared once. This chain uses TRBV11-2 with TRBJ2-2; TRBD2 is a possible D gene (5 bases). The V end lost 7 bases, the J end lost 5 bases, and 14 bases lay between the germline ends. The CDR3 runs to 14 residues. Germline V gives CDR1 SGHAT, CDR2 FQNNGV. This CDR3 is CASTEGFGTGELFF. The DNA of the CDR3 is TGTGCCAGCACCGAGGGTTTCGGGACCGGGGAGCTGTTTTTT.

The rearrangement uses TRBV29-1 and TRBJ1-1; D gene uncertain. Trimming stripped 3 bases from V and 6 bases from J, with 11 bases between. Per germline, CDR1 SQVTM and CDR2 ANQGSEA. CDR3 length: 12 residues. CDR3 in amino acids: CSVDWSLAEAFF. In nucleotides, the CDR3 is TGCAGCGTTGATTGGAGTTTGGCTGAAGCTTTCTTT.

The J gene is TRBJ1-1, the V gene TRBV20-1; D gene ambiguous. V was shortened by 6 bases and J by 11 bases, with 22 bases between the two germline ends. From germline, CDR1 is DFQATT and CDR2 SNEGSKA (reference sequence). The CDR3 runs to 13 residues. The CDR3: CSAQSMGSYAAFF. The DNA for the CDR3 is TGCAGTGCCCAATCGATGGGGAGCTATGCGGCTTTCTTT.

The chain recombines TRBV19 with TRBJ2-5; 10 nucleotides match TRBD2. The V segment lost 5 bases and the J segment 4 bases; nucleotides outside the gene matches: 1. The V gene's germline CDR1 is LNHDA and CDR2 SQIVND (reference sequence). This CDR3 has 13 amino acids. In DNA, the CDR3 is TGTGCCAGTAGTGTAGCGGGGGGAGAGACCCAGTACTTC. Encoded protein: CASSVAGGETQYF.

This clonotype appeared a few times. The chain combines TRBV27 with TRBJ2-7; TRBD1 aligns across 9 bases. J lost 6 bases, V lost 3 bases, and 12 bases had no gene match. The CDR3 loop spans 16 amino acids. The germline V gene encodes CDR1 MNHEY and CDR2 SMNVEV (reference sequence). CDR3 in amino acids: CASSFPPDRGIGEQYF. The CDR3 nucleotides are TGTGCCAGCAGTTTCCCCCCGGACAGGGGTATAGGCGAGCAGTACTTC.

The V and J genes are TRBV5-6 and TRBJ1-2; D is perhaps TRBD1 (6 bases). Germline lookup yields CDR1 SGHDT and CDR2 YYEEEE. V was clipped by 0 bases and J by 3 bases, with 18 bases between them. The CDR3 runs 17 residues. CDR3 sequence: CASSLEQGWSFDYGYTF. As DNA, the CDR3 is TGTGCCAGCAGCTTGGAACAGGGCTGGAGTTTCGACTATGGCTACACCTTC.

The chain combines TRBV5-1 with TRBJ2-7; D is possibly TRBD1 or TRBD2 (5 bases each). The CDR3 is made up of 16 amino acids. V lost 0 bases and J lost 0, with 13 bases in between. From germline, CDR1 is SGHRS and CDR2 YFSETQ. The CDR3 protein is CASSLGRGISSYEQYF. CDR3 nucleotides: TGCGCCAGCAGCTTGGGACGGGGCATTTCCTCCTACGAGCAGTACTTC.

The chain couples TRBV7-8 to TRBJ1-2; tentatively, D is TRBD1 (5 bases). The CDR3 length is 15 residues. Trimming shortened V by 5 bases and J by 8 bases, and 21 bases separated the two germline ends. The germline gives CDR1 SGHVS, CDR2 FQNEAQ. The CDR3 DNA reads TGTGCCAGCAGCCACCGAAGGGGTCTTCAGTGGGGCTACACCTTC. This translates into CASSHRRGLQWGYTF.

The genes are TRBV2 and TRBJ2-3; 7 bases map to TRBD2. The CDR3 runs 14 residues. CDR1 SNHLY and CDR2 FYNNEI come from the germline V gene. Trimming took 10 bases from V and 3 from J; bases not matched to a gene: 10. The CDR3 DNA reads TGTGCCAATCCTAAACTAGCGAAAACAGATACGCAGTATTTT. Its protein product is CANPKLAKTDTQYF.

The V and J genes are TRBV9 and TRBJ2-5; the match to TRBD1 covers 7 bases. V was pared by 0 bases and J by 5 bases, with 4 bases of the junction left unmatched. Germline CDR1 reads SGDLS; CDR2 reads YYNGEE. The length of the CDR3 is 14 residues. The CDR3, as DNA: TGTGCCAGCAGCGTAGCAGACAGGGCCGAGACCCAGTACTTC. Translation: CASSVADRAETQYF.

CDR3 nucleotides: TGCGCCAGCAGTGAGTCACGGAGCCGGTCTCGAGATACGCAGTATTTT. Amino acid sequence: CASSESRSRSRDTQYF. J is TRBJ2-3 and V is TRBV10-1; D not resolved. The CDR3 runs 16 residues. The germline V gene encodes CDR1 WNHNN and CDR2 SYGVQD (reference sequence). Trimming removed 0 bases from V and 5 bases from J, with 15 bases in between.

This clonotype has just a few counts. CDR3 amino acids: CASSLDREQFF. The CDR3 DNA reads as TGTGCCAGCAGTCTCGACAGGGAGCAGTTCTTC. The chain has TRBV7-3 and TRBJ2-1, with D perhaps matching TRBD1 (6 bases). The germline V and J ends were trimmed by 6 bases and 10 bases, with 10 bases remaining between them. CDR1 is SGHTA, CDR2 FQGTGA, per germline. The CDR3 loop spans 11 amino acids.

The rearrangement joins TRBV20-1 to TRBJ2-3, with TRBD2 matching over 8 bases. Germline CDR1 reads DFQATT; CDR2 reads SNEGSKA (reference sequence). This CDR3 is built from 14 residues. V dropped 6 bases and J dropped 0; count of bases not matched to a gene: 5. The CDR3 DNA is TGCAGTGCGGGCAGCGGGGGCAGCACAGATACGCAGTATTTT. This gives the protein CSAGSGGSTDTQYF.

V gene TRBV7-9 combines with J gene TRBJ2-7, with D perhaps matching TRBD1 (6 bases). The CDR3 spans 14 residues. The germline gives CDR1 SEHNR, CDR2 FQNEAQ (reference sequence). V was cut by 5 bases and J by 5 bases, with 16 bases left in between. The CDR3 DNA reads TGTGCCAGCAGCGACTTGAGGACAGATCACGAGCAGTACTTC. Encoded protein: CASSDLRTDHEQYF.

J is TRBJ2-5 and V is TRBV27; 14 bases fit TRBD2. Germline values: CDR1 MNHEY, CDR2 SMNVEV (reference sequence). V trimming: 3 bases; J trimming: 5 bases; junction bases outside the gene matches: 8. The CDR3 consists of 17 residues. The CDR3 DNA is TGTGCCAGCAGTTTTGGGACTAGCGGGAGTGGCTGGGAGACCCAGTACTTC. Translation gives CASSFGTSGSGWETQYF.